This TCR beta chain was sequenced in a study of control samples from healthy donors and cancer patients. The assay was immunoSEQ multiplex PCR, and TCRdb's table has in-frame clones only and misses some. The sample has roughly 140,000 clones, about nine tenths seen once. CDR3 size: 15 residues. The V gene lost 3 bases and the J gene lost 0 bases, with 6 bases spanning the gap. Germline V CDR1 and CDR2: MRHNA, SNTAGT. The TCR sequence derives from a man aged 30 to 45 in good health. The sample comprised blood. V gene TRBV6-4 combines with J gene TRBJ1-6, with D possibly matching TRBD1 (6 bases). CDR3 DNA sequence: TGTGCCAGCAGTGAGGACAGCTCCTATAATTCACCCCTCCACTTT. Protein sequence: CASSEDSSYNSPLHF.